This T cell receptor (beta chain) was identified in a study of molecular identifiers for immune sequencing clone quantification. Regarding the study as a whole: Barcodes shared by identical TCR molecules could lead to underestimated sizes of highly expanded clones.

The authors built bulk TCR libraries by previously described methods with listed TCR primers. MiXCR, run by TCRdb on the PCR reads, gives a single entry per CDR3 protein. This sample has hundreds of thousands of distinct CDR3 sequences, with approximately 24% found just once. Naive CD8 T cells underwent sorting with the CD8+CD4-CCR7+CD45RA+ definition. This clonotype was detected many times. Its antigen is not known. V dropped 6 bases and J dropped 8; count of bases not matched to a gene: 18. The CDR3 runs to 16 residues. Germline V gene lookup returns CDR1 MDHEN and CDR2 SYDVKM. The TCR originated in a human donor in good health. Some libraries in this study had Jurkat cell RNA spiked in. The chain links TRBV28 to TRBJ1-2; 7 bases line up with TRBD1. Sequenced: naive CD8+ T cells from blood, with Jurkat cell RNA spiked in. The subset here: FACS-sorted CD8+CD4-CCR7+CD45RA+ naive T cells. CDR3 in DNA: TGTGCCAGCAGCCAGCAGTACAGGGGTGCGCTAGCCGGCTACACCTTC. Translating it yields CASSQQYRGALAGYTF.